The 23 T cell receptor beta chains below all came from one sample that was sequenced in a study of T cells in Graves' hyperthyroidism and ophthalmopathy. The investigators amplified TCR beta CDR3 regions from RNA transcripts. During a first-round RT-PCR of the TCR CDR3, the HTBI primer set was used. Via MiXCR, TCRdb re-called the multiplex PCR reads, giving one row per CDR3 protein. The sample consists of 730,000 or so distinct CDR3 sequences, roughly a sixth of them appearing once. Input material: blood. Every receptor here comes from a woman aged 50 to 60 with Graves' hyperthyroidism that later progressed to Graves' ophthalmopathy.

This clonotype was detected a few times. This chain joins TRBV6-1 and TRBJ1-3, with 7 bases lining up with TRBD1. The junction had 8 bases not matched to a gene; V was cut back by 5 bases and J by 7 bases. This CDR3 has 14 amino acids. Per germline, CDR1 MNHNS and CDR2 SASEGT. CDR3 nucleotides: TGTGCCAGCAGTCCGGGACAGCTCCGGAACACCATATATTTT. It specifies CASSPGQLRNTIYF.

This clonotype was recorded many times. J is TRBJ2-5 and V is TRBV2, with D possibly matching TRBD2 (6 bases). CDR1 and CDR2 (germline): SNHLY, FYNNEI. V was clipped by 4 bases and J by 4 bases, with 10 bases between them. This CDR3 is 13 amino acids long. The CDR3 spells CASSVGGRETQYF. The CDR3 DNA reads as TGTGCCAGCAGTGTAGGAGGGAGAGAGACCCAGTACTTC.

The sample holds many counts of this clonotype. The chain couples TRBV20-1 to TRBJ1-2; 8 bases are a match to TRBD1. Germline V lookup: CDR1 DFQATT, CDR2 SNEGSKA (reference sequence). The CDR3 has 15 residues. The V gene end was trimmed by 7 bases and the J gene end by 4 bases; junction bases not matched to a gene: 14. The CDR3 is CSVPDRAFIGYGYTF. Here the CDR3 DNA reads TGCAGTGTACCGGACAGGGCGTTTATCGGCTATGGCTACACCTTC.

This clonotype was seen at least ten times. The rearrangement links TRBV12-3 or TRBV12-4 to TRBJ2-1, with D perhaps matching TRBD1 (7 bases). The CDR3 length is 14 residues. The V end lost 3 bases, the J end lost 8 bases, and 14 bases lay between the germline ends. As DNA, the CDR3 is TGTGCCAGCAGTTTCAGGGGGGTGGTGTATGAGCAGTTCTTC. As protein: CASSFRGVVYEQFF.

The V and J genes are TRBV6-1 and TRBJ2-1, with 10 bases that match TRBD2. Trimming cost V 5 bases and J 7 bases; bases outside gene matches: 5. Per germline, CDR1 MNHNS and CDR2 SASEGT. The CDR3 is made up of 14 amino acids. CDR3 nucleotide sequence: TGTGCCAGCAGTTCTGTAGCGGGGGGAAATGAGCAGTTCTTC. Translation: CASSSVAGGNEQFF.

The chain employs TRBV2 and TRBJ1-5; D perhaps matches TRBD1 (6 bases). The ends were cut back, 1 base at V and 5 bases at J, with 15 bases in the middle. Germline CDR1 reads SNHLY; CDR2 reads FYNNEI. This CDR3 is 16 amino acids long. For the CDR3, the DNA is TGTGCCAGCAGTGAAGTGGCGGGGGCGCGTCATCAGCCCCAGCATTTT. Translated, it gives CASSEVAGARHQPQHF.

This clonotype has at least ten counts. CDR3 protein: CSARLAGVYNEQFF. The CDR3 coding sequence is TGCAGTGCTAGACTAGCGGGGGTATACAATGAGCAGTTCTTC. V gene TRBV20-1 combines with J gene TRBJ2-1; 10 bases fit TRBD2. This CDR3 is 14 amino acids long. Germline V gene lookup returns CDR1 DFQATT and CDR2 SNEGSKA (reference sequence). The V gene end was trimmed by 2 bases and the J gene end by 4 bases; junction bases not matched to a gene: 2.

This clonotype was detected many times. The V gene is TRBV5-1, the J gene TRBJ2-2; the D gene could be TRBD1 or TRBD2 (5 bases each). The germline V gene has CDR1 SGHRS and CDR2 YFSETQ. Trimming took off 4 bases at V and 0 bases at J, with 10 bases between the two ends. The CDR3 is made up of 15 amino acids. CDR3 nucleotides: TGCGCCAGCAGCGCCGGGACCGCGAACACCGGGGAGCTGTTTTTT. This translates into CASSAGTANTGELFF.

This chain uses TRBV5-1 with TRBJ1-2; D uncertain. Germline V gene lookup returns CDR1 SGHRS and CDR2 YFSETQ. The CDR3 extends over 13 amino acids. V was clipped by 3 bases and J by 4 bases, with 10 bases between them. The CDR3 sequence: CASSSGHLYGYTF. For the CDR3, the DNA is TGCGCCAGCAGCTCGGGCCATCTCTATGGCTACACCTTC.

This chain connects TRBV10-3 to TRBJ2-7; possibly TRBD2 for D (5 bases). Germline-derived CDR1 and CDR2 are ENHRY and SYGVKD. The CDR3 consists of 13 residues. V dropped 4 bases and J dropped 1 base, with 8 bases sitting between them. The DNA for the CDR3 is TGTGCCATCAGTGGAGGAGGTTCCTACGAGCAGTACTTC. It codes for CAISGGGSYEQYF.

This clonotype was recorded at least ten times. The rearrangement uses TRBV20-1 and TRBJ1-5, with D possibly matching TRBD1 (5 bases). The CDR3 is 14 residues long. The V gene lost 6 bases and the J gene lost 1 base, with 13 bases spanning the gap. CDR1 and CDR2 from the germline V gene are DFQATT and SNEGSKA (reference sequence). The DNA of the CDR3 is TGCAGTGCCCAACCGGGACTGAGCAATCAGCCCCAGCATTTT. It translates to CSAQPGLSNQPQHF.

This clonotype has a count of ten or more. The chain carries TRBV29-1 and TRBJ1-1, with 7 bases matching TRBD1. Germline CDR1 is SQVTM and CDR2 is ANQGSEA. With 0 bases clipped from V and 5 bases from J, the junction kept 9 bases outside the gene matches. CDR3 length equals 15 residues. Here the CDR3 DNA reads TGCAGCGTTGAAGAGGGGCCAGGGGGTTTTACTGAAGCTTTCTTT. Its protein is CSVEEGPGGFTEAFF.

At least ten counts were recorded for this clonotype. The chain carries TRBV20-1 and TRBJ1-3; 7 positions agree with TRBD1. This CDR3 has 16 residues. With V trimmed by 4 bases and J by 2 bases, 11 bases remained unmatched. Germline loops: CDR1 DFQATT, CDR2 SNEGSKA (reference sequence). As DNA, the CDR3 is TGCAGTGCTACCGGGTCTAGGGGGCATACTGGAAACACCATATATTTT. It encodes CSATGSRGHTGNTIYF.

The sample holds many counts of this clonotype. The CDR3 DNA is TGCGCCAGCAGCTCGACAGGGCCTCAGCCCCAGCATTTT. It specifies CASSSTGPQPQHF. The rearrangement uses TRBV5-1 and TRBJ1-5, with TRBD1 matching over 7 bases. Per germline, CDR1 SGHRS and CDR2 YFSETQ. V trimming: 3 bases; J trimming: 6 bases; junction bases outside the gene matches: 3. This CDR3 spans 13 amino acids.

This clonotype showed up many times. The chain couples TRBV27 to TRBJ1-2, with D tentatively TRBD1 (5 bases). V dropped 6 bases and J dropped 4 bases, with 15 bases sitting between them. Germline values: CDR1 MNHEY, CDR2 SMNVEV (reference sequence). This CDR3 contains 14 residues. The CDR3 coding sequence is TGTGCCAGCAGCCCGATCTGGGGGGGCTATGGCTACACCTTC. Translation: CASSPIWGGYGYTF.

The chain has TRBV4-1 and TRBJ2-5, with 10 nucleotides matching TRBD2. This CDR3 comprises 20 residues. Trimming took 0 bases from V and 3 from J; bases not matched to a gene: 16. Germline lookup yields CDR1 MGHRA and CDR2 YSYEKL. The CDR3 reads CASSQDLEAGGPISKETQYF. Written as DNA, the CDR3 is TGCGCCAGCAGCCAAGATCTAGAAGCGGGGGGGCCGATTAGTAAAGAGACCCAGTACTTC.

This clonotype was seen more than once but under ten times. As DNA, the CDR3 is TGTGCCAGCAGTACTGGGACAGAGAGATACAATGAGCAGTTCTTC. The encoded protein is CASSTGTERYNEQFF. The genes are TRBV6-1 and TRBJ2-1, with 7 bases fitting TRBD1. The junction had 8 bases not matched to a gene; V was cut back by 5 bases and J by 4 bases. CDR3 length: 15 residues. Germline CDR1 is MNHNS and CDR2 is SASEGT.

The V and J genes are TRBV4-1 and TRBJ1-4; TRBD1 matches 7 bases. V trimming: 7 bases; J trimming: 8 bases; junction bases outside the gene matches: 7. Germline loops: CDR1 MGHRA, CDR2 YSYEKL. The CDR3 totals 13 residues. The CDR3 coding sequence is TGCGCCAGCACCCAGGGGGTAGGCGAAAAACTGTTTTTT. It encodes CASTQGVGEKLFF.

The chain uses TRBV29-1 and TRBJ2-7; TRBD2 might be the D (5 bases). The V end lost 3 bases, the J end lost 0 bases, and 12 bases lay between the germline ends. CDR3 length: 14 residues. Germline assignment: CDR1 SQVTM and CDR2 ANQGSEA. DNA for the CDR3: TGCAGCGTTGATCTGGACTCGAGCTCCTACGAGCAGTACTTC. It translates to CSVDLDSSSYEQYF.

In its sample, this clonotype was seen a few times. V is TRBV20-1 and J is TRBJ1-4; D remains unclear. V was shortened by 3 bases and J by 3 bases, with 11 bases between the two germline ends. CDR3 size: 14 residues. CDR1 and CDR2 from the germline V gene are DFQATT and SNEGSKA (reference sequence). CDR3: CSASLEQSNEKLFF. The CDR3 region has the DNA TGCAGTGCTAGTCTGGAACAGTCTAATGAAAAACTGTTTTTT.

This clonotype was seen ten or more times. The V call is TRBV2, the J call TRBJ2-7, with TRBD2 matching 7 bases. Germline lookup yields CDR1 SNHLY and CDR2 FYNNEI. The V gene end was trimmed by 4 bases and the J gene end by 2 bases; junction bases not matched to a gene: 2. There are 13 residues in the CDR3. CDR3 loop: CASSVLAAYEQYF. The CDR3 region has the DNA TGTGCCAGCAGTGTTCTAGCGGCCTACGAGCAGTACTTC. Full variable domain (rest looked up from reference TRBV2 and TRBJ2-7): EPEVTQTPSHQVTQMGQEVILRCVPISNHLYFYWYRQILGQKVEFLVSFYNNEISEKSEIFDDQFSVERPDGSNFTLKIRSTKLEDSAMYFCASSVLAAYEQYFGPGTRLTVT.

At least ten counts were recorded for this clonotype. V is TRBV7-9 and J is TRBJ2-1; 10 nucleotides agree with TRBD2. Germline V lookup: CDR1 SEHNR, CDR2 FQNEAQ (reference sequence). CDR3 length equals 14 residues. With V trimmed by 5 bases and J by 7 bases, 5 bases remained unmatched. The CDR3 DNA follows: TGTGCCAGCAGCCATAGCGGGGGGACTAATGAGCAGTTCTTC. It encodes CASSHSGGTNEQFF.

V is TRBV27 and J is TRBJ1-5; 10 bases are shared with TRBD1. The J segment lost 3 bases and the V segment lost 6 bases, leaving 11 bases of the junction unmatched. Germline values: CDR1 MNHEY, CDR2 SMNVEV (reference sequence). CDR3 size: 17 residues. The CDR3 loop reads CASRLIGTGEDNQPQHF. CDR3 DNA sequence: TGTGCCAGCAGGCTTATCGGGACAGGGGAGGACAATCAGCCCCAGCATTTT.